This paragraph covers one T cell receptor beta chain sequence. The assay was immunoSEQ multiplex PCR, and TCRdb's table has in-frame clones only and misses some. This sample has roughly 80,000 clones, with roughly 89% found just once. These data originate in a study of blood T cell repertoires in COVID-19. Sequencing was carried out using peripheral blood. This TCR was sampled from a woman aged 80 or over with active or convalescent COVID-19.

The CDR3 bases are TGTGCCAGCAGCTTCCGGGTCTCTTATAATTCACCCCTCCACTTT. This gives the protein CASSFRVSYNSPLHF. This chain joins TRBV7-2 and TRBJ1-6, with no clear D. CDR1 and CDR2 from the germline V gene are SGHTA and FQGNSA. CDR3 length equals 15 residues. V dropped 3 bases and J dropped 4 bases, with 10 bases sitting between them.